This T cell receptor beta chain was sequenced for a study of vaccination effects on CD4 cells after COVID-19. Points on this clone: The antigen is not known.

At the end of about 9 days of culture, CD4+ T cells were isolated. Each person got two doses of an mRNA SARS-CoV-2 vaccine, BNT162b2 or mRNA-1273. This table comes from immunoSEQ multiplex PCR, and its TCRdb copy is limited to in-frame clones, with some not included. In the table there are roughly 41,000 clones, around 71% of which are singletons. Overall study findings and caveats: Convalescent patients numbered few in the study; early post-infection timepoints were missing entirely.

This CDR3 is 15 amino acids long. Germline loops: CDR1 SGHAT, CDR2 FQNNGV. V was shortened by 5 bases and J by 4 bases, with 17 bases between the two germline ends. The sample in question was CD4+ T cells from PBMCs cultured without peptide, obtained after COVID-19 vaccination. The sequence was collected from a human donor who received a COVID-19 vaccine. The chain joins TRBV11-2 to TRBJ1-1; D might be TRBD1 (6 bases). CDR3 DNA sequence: TGTGCCAGCAGCCAAGCGGGGGGGCATGGCACTGAAGCTTTCTTT. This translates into CASSQAGGHGTEAFF.